A selection of T cell receptor beta chains follows, all from one sample in a study of immune heterogeneity within non-small cell lung tumors. TCRdb used MiXCR to reprocess the multiplex PCR reads, holding one entry per CDR3 protein. In the table there are around 5,000 distinct CDR3 sequences, 30% to 40% of which are singletons. The sequencing input was lung tumor tissue. The receptors shown here come from a woman in her 50s with non-small cell lung cancer. Both conserved end residues are part of each CDR3. The D gene is left open where the match is weak. Size tells how often a clone was seen (once, few, many) or the class of an expanded clone, and some rows leave it out.

abundance	len	v_gene	d_gene	j_gene	CDR3nt	CDR3aa
medium-sized	12	TRBV28	.	TRBJ2-2	TGTGCCAGCAGTTTACTCACCGGGGAGCTGTTTTTT	CASSLLTGELFF
medium-sized	14	TRBV7-9	.	TRBJ2-7	TGTGCCAGCAGCTTGCCCCCTGCCGGGACCCATGTCGCGTTC	CASSLPPAGTHVAF
.	15	TRBV20-1	.	TRBJ1-4	TGCAGTGCTAGAGATCAGGGGACGGGTAATGAAAAACTGTTTTTT	CSARDQGTGNEKLFF
.	16	TRBV9	.	TRBJ2-5	TGTGCCAGCAGCCCTGGACTAGGGGGGGCACAAGAGACCCAGTACTTC	CASSPGLGGAQETQYF
.	13	TRBV10-3	.	TRBJ1-5	TGTGCCACCGCACAGGGAAGCAATCAGCCCCAGCATTTT	CATAQGSNQPQHF
once	15	TRBV20-1	.	TRBJ2-7	TGCAGTGCCCCACCCCCTGCTACAAGCTCCTACGAGCAGTACTTC	CSAPPPATSSYEQYF
large	15	TRBV5-1	.	TRBJ1-2	TGCGCCAGCAGCACGGTGGGTTATGGCGACTATGGCTACACCTTC	CASSTVGYGDYGYTF
.	13	TRBV19	TRBD1	TRBJ2-7	TGTGCCACCCGGGACAGGGGGAAGTACGAGCAGTACTTC	CATRDRGKYEQYF
.	13	TRBV5-1	.	TRBJ2-2	TGCGCCAGCAGCTTGGGGAACACCGGGGAGCTGTTTTTT	CASSLGNTGELFF
few	15	TRBV5-1	.	TRBJ2-2	TGCGCCAGCAGCTTGGCAGGGATGAACACCGGGGAGCTGTTTTTT	CASSLAGMNTGELFF
medium-sized	15	TRBV7-3	TRBD1	TRBJ2-3	TGTGCCAGCAGCGAACAGGGGGTTAGCACAGATACGCAGTATTTT	CASSEQGVSTDTQYF
.	14	TRBV10-3	TRBD2	TRBJ2-2	TGTGCCACAAATCTAGCGGGGAGGCCCGGGGAGCTGTTTTTT	CATNLAGRPGELFF
medium-sized	13	TRBV2	.	TRBJ1-1	TGTGCCAGCAGTAACGACGAGGACACTGAAGCTTTCTTT	CASSNDEDTEAFF
.	14	TRBV19	TRBD1	TRBJ1-2	TGTGCCAGTAGTATCGGGACAGCCAACTATGGCTACACCTTC	CASSIGTANYGYTF
few	14	TRBV7-9	.	TRBJ1-2	TGTGCCAGCAGCCAGACGGGGGTCGGCTATGGCTACACCTTC	CASSQTGVGYGYTF
medium-sized	14	TRBV20-1	TRBD2	TRBJ2-1	TGCAGTGCTAGAGTTTCTAGCGGGAGACATGAGCAGTTCTTC	CSARVSSGRHEQFF
medium-sized	15	TRBV5-1	.	TRBJ2-7	TGCGCCAGCAGCAGGGCGACTAGAACGACCTACGAGCAGTACTTC	CASSRATRTTYEQYF
.	15	TRBV5-1	TRBD1	TRBJ2-7	TGCGCCAGCAGCTTGGGTGGGGACAGGAGCTACGAGCAGTACTTC	CASSLGGDRSYEQYF
.	15	TRBV5-4	.	TRBJ2-7	TGTGCCAGCAGCTTGGGTGTCGGGGCGACCTACGAGCAGTACTTC	CASSLGVGATYEQYF
medium-sized	15	TRBV20-1	.	TRBJ1-5	TGCAGTGCTAGATACAGTCAATATAGCAATCAGCCCCAGCATTTT	CSARYSQYSNQPQHF
medium-sized	13	TRBV28	.	TRBJ2-2	TGTGCCAGCAGTTTTATTTTCCCGGGGGAGCTGTTTTTT	CASSFIFPGELFF
.	17	TRBV28	TRBD1	TRBJ1-2	TGTGCCAGCATACATCTGCCACGCAGGGACAGGGGGGATGGCTACACCTTC	CASIHLPRRDRGDGYTF
medium-sized	15	TRBV6-1	TRBD1	TRBJ1-5	TGTGCCAGCAGTAAAACAGGGGCAGACAATCAGCCCCAGCATTTT	CASSKTGADNQPQHF
few	13	TRBV20-1	TRBD2	TRBJ2-1	TGCAGTTCTCGGACTAGCGGGAGCTATGAGCAGTTCTTC	CSSRTSGSYEQFF
.	16	TRBV19	.	TRBJ1-1	TGTGCCAGCCGGCCCTCGTGGGGGTCCATGAACACTGAAGCTTTCTTT	CASRPSWGSMNTEAFF
.	15	TRBV27	.	TRBJ2-3	TGTGCCAGCAGTTTATTAGAGGGACTGTTTGATACGCAGTATTTT	CASSLLEGLFDTQYF
.	17	TRBV11-3	TRBD2	TRBJ2-1	TGTGCCAGCAGCTTAGACTCCCCTGCGGGAGGCCTCGGTGAGCAGTTCTTC	CASSLDSPAGGLGEQFF
medium-sized	16	TRBV6-1	.	TRBJ1-5	TGTGCCAGCAGTGAAGCGCGGGCAGCTTCCAATCAGCCCCAGCATTTT	CASSEARAASNQPQHF
.	14	TRBV27	.	TRBJ1-6	TGTGCCAGCAGCGCCGACAGTGACAATTCACCCCTCCACTTT	CASSADSDNSPLHF
.	10	TRBV7-9	.	TRBJ2-1	TGTGCCAGCAGCTCGCAGGAGCAGTTCTTC	CASSSQEQFF
medium-sized	14	TRBV20-1	TRBD2	TRBJ2-1	TGCAGTGCTAGGTTAGCGGGGCACTACAATGAGCAGTTCTTC	CSARLAGHYNEQFF
medium-sized	16	TRBV20-1	.	TRBJ1-5	TGCAGTGCTAGAGATCTCTGGGAACTTGGCAATCAGCCCCAGCATTTT	CSARDLWELGNQPQHF
.	16	TRBV9	TRBD2	TRBJ2-5	TGTGCCAGCAGCGTAGGGGGCGCGGGAGTTGAAGACACCCAGTACTTC	CASSVGGAGVEDTQYF
.	16	TRBV5-1	TRBD1	TRBJ1-4	TGCGCCAGCAGCTTTACAGGGGGCTCTACTAATGAAAAACTGTTTTTT	CASSFTGGSTNEKLFF
.	15	TRBV11-1	.	TRBJ2-3	TGTGCCAGCGGCTTGGGGCGGGTGATCACAGATACGCAGTATTTT	CASGLGRVITDTQYF
medium-sized	16	TRBV6-1	TRBD1	TRBJ2-5	TGTGCCAGCAGCCGAGATCCGGACAGGGGGATAGAGACCCAGTACTTC	CASSRDPDRGIETQYF
medium-sized	19	TRBV7-9	.	TRBJ2-7	TGTGCCAGCAGCTCTGTCGGTAGGGGGATGACTAGCACAAACTACGAGCAGTACTTC	CASSSVGRGMTSTNYEQYF
medium-sized	14	TRBV5-1	.	TRBJ2-7	TGCGCCAGCAAATCAACCCTGGGGGCCTACGAGCAGTACTTC	CASKSTLGAYEQYF
medium-sized	21	TRBV15	.	TRBJ2-2	TGTGCCACCAGACTGGAAAGGTGGGAGGTCTCCGTCGGGGGGAACACCGGGGAGCTGTTTTTT	CATRLERWEVSVGGNTGELFF
.	15	TRBV10-3	TRBD1	TRBJ2-7	TGTGCCATCAGTGTAACCCGGGACAGGAACTACGAGCAGTACTTC	CAISVTRDRNYEQYF
.	16	TRBV5-6	TRBD1	TRBJ2-7	TGTGCCAGCAGCTTGGTAGGTACAGGGGGAACCTACGAGCAGTACTTC	CASSLVGTGGTYEQYF
medium-sized	13	TRBV6-1	TRBD1	TRBJ1-6	TGTGCCAGCGAGACAGGGGCGAATTCACCCCTCCACTTT	CASETGANSPLHF
medium-sized	16	TRBV6-1	TRBD1	TRBJ2-7	TGTGCCAGCAGGGATGACAGGGGGTTGGGGTCGTCCGAGCAGTACTTC	CASRDDRGLGSSEQYF